Each of the 14 T cell receptor beta chains below was sequenced from the same sample in a study of blood T cells in healthy people across ages (dated by TCRdb to about 2015). Libraries came from 5' RACE. The listed sequencing device is Illumina HiSeq 2500. A second PCR of 7 to 11 cycles was performed with a sample-barcoded 5' primer and a J-beta primer mix. TCRdb took the public reads, trimmed them with fastp at Q25, ran MiXCR for clone calling and kept in-frame beta chains. Entries that share a CDR3 protein sequence are merged under the most common genes and DNA. This sample holds 1.5 million or so distinct CDR3 sequences; 40% to 45% were observed only once. The ten largest clonotypes hold about 3.8% of the sample. What was sequenced was blood. These receptors originate from a woman aged 18-35 years in good health.

The genes are TRBV15 and TRBJ2-5; D gene uncertain. CDR1 is LNHNV and CDR2 is YYDKDF in the germline V gene (reference sequence). V shed 0 bases and J shed 2 bases, with 4 bases lying between them. The CDR3 consists of 13 residues. The CDR3 sequence is CATSRDQQETQYF. The CDR3 region has the DNA TGTGCCACCAGCAGAGATCAGCAAGAGACCCAGTACTTC.

The V gene is TRBV10-3, the J gene TRBJ2-7; 11 nucleotides line up with TRBD2. Trimming removed 2 bases from V and 0 bases from J; junction bases left unmatched: 6. The CDR3 has 17 amino acids. Germline assignment: CDR1 ENHRY and CDR2 SYGVKD. The CDR3 protein is CAISEARTSGHSYEQYF. In DNA form, the CDR3 reads TGTGCCATCAGTGAGGCCAGGACTAGCGGGCACTCCTACGAGCAGTACTTC.

This clonotype was counted only a few times. V and J are TRBV7-9 and TRBJ2-5; D is tentatively TRBD1 or TRBD2 (5 bases each). The germline V gene encodes CDR1 SEHNR and CDR2 FQNEAQ (reference sequence). Trimming removed 6 bases from V and 2 bases from J, with 13 bases in between. This CDR3 has 14 residues. The CDR3 DNA reads TGTGCCAGCAGAGGATGGGACCAGCAAGAGACCCAGTACTTC. Translated, it gives CASRGWDQQETQYF.

In the case of this clonotype: An end of the junction differs from the germline gene, which may be a read error. V gene TRBV20-1 combines with J gene TRBJ2-2; TRBD1 matches 7 bases. This CDR3 comprises 15 residues. The germline CDR1 and CDR2 sequences are DFQATT and SNEGSKA (reference sequence). The DNA of the CDR3 is TGCAGTGCCCTAGGTGGGACAGTGAACACCGGGGACCTGTTTTTT. Its protein is CSALGGTVNTGDLFF.

This clonotype was recorded only once. The junction does not match germline at one end; this may be a read error. This chain links TRBV7-2 with TRBJ2-3, with TRBD1 matching over 12 bases. There are 16 residues in the CDR3. The germline V gene has CDR1 SGHTA and CDR2 FQGNSA. Written as DNA, the CDR3 is TGTGCCGGCAGCTTAGTGGGGACAGGGGGCCCAGATACGCAGTATTTT. Its protein product is CAGSLVGTGGPDTQYF. Looking up the rest from reference TRBV7-2 and TRBJ2-3 gives the full variable domain: GAGVSQSPSNKVTEKGKDVELRCDPISGHTALYWYRQSLGQGLEFLIYFQGNSAPDKSGLPSDRFSAERTGGSVSTLTIQRTQQEDSAVYLCAGSLVGTGGPDTQYFGPGTRLTVL.

The chain combines TRBV6-6 with TRBJ2-3; D call uncertain. Germline V gene data show CDR1 as MNHNY and CDR2 as SVGAGI (reference sequence). There are 12 residues in the CDR3. The germline V and J ends were trimmed by 8 bases and 4 bases, with 10 bases remaining between them. DNA for the CDR3: TGTGCCAGCGACAAAATTGCAGATACGCAGTATTTT. Its protein product is CASDKIADTQYF.

This clonotype was found a few times. The chain joins TRBV20-1 to TRBJ2-5; TRBD2 agrees at 15 bases. The assigned J gene may be wrong: the sequence end matches TRBJ2-7 better. CDR1 and CDR2 (germline): DFQATT, SNEGSKA (reference sequence). The CDR3 extends over 17 amino acids. The CDR3 loop reads CSAPPGLAGGQVGEQYF. CDR3 nucleotides: TGCAGTGCTCCCCCGGGACTAGCGGGAGGACAAGTCGGCGAGCAGTACTTC.

There are a few counts of this clonotype. V and J are TRBV6-2 or TRBV6-3 and TRBJ2-7; a possible D gene is TRBD2 (6 bases). The V gene lost 2 bases and the J gene lost 2 bases, with 13 bases spanning the gap. This CDR3 is built from 15 residues. Germline V gene data show CDR1 as MNHEY and CDR2 as SVGEGT. The CDR3 sequence: CASSYGRRAPYEQYF. The CDR3 DNA follows: TGTGCCAGCAGTTACGGGAGGAGAGCCCCCTACGAGCAGTACTTC.

The V gene is TRBV20-1, the J gene TRBJ1-1; D is unresolved. Germline V CDR1 and CDR2: DFQATT, SNEGSKA (reference sequence). This CDR3 contains 10 residues. The V and J ends lost 5 bases and 10 bases respectively, with 11 bases between them. CDR3 amino acids: CSARRRRAFF. DNA of the CDR3: TGCAGTGCTCGCCGACGGAGAGCTTTCTTT.

This clonotype was observed a single time. The chain uses TRBV12-3 or TRBV12-4 and TRBJ2-3, with 15 bases that match TRBD2. The length of the CDR3 is 16 residues. Trimming took 7 bases from V and 6 from J; bases not matched to a gene: 8. CDR3 nucleotides: TGTGCCAGCACTTGGGGACTAGCGGGGGGAGGGGATACGCAGTATTTT. Translated: CASTWGLAGGGDTQYF.

The chain couples TRBV7-3 to TRBJ1-5, with D perhaps TRBD1 (6 bases). The CDR3 is 18 residues long. The germline CDR1 and CDR2 sequences are SGHTA and FQGTGA. V gave up 4 bases and J gave up 0 bases, with 19 bases separating them. In DNA, the CDR3 is TGTGCCAGCAGCTCTAACGAGAGGGGGGGGGATAGCAATCAGCCCCAGCATTTT. This translates into CASSSNERGGDSNQPQHF.

To note about this clonotype: An end of the junction does not agree with germline; a read error may underlie this. The CDR3 region is CAGSLDGYRGRSNEQFF. In DNA form, the CDR3 reads TGTGCCGGCAGCTTAGATGGATACAGGGGGCGAAGCAATGAGCAGTTCTTC. This chain uses TRBV11-3 with TRBJ2-1; the match to TRBD1 covers 9 bases. CDR3 length equals 17 residues. Per the germline V gene, CDR1 is SGHNT and CDR2 is YENEEA.

The chain has TRBV3-1 and TRBJ1-4, with a tentative D call TRBD1 (5 bases). CDR1 is LGHDT and CDR2 is YNNKEL in the germline V gene (reference sequence). This CDR3 spans 14 amino acids. The V and J ends lost 3 bases and 7 bases respectively, with 12 bases between them. Here the CDR3 DNA reads TGTGCCAGCAGCCAGGAGTTGGGGGGTGAAAAACTGTTTTTT. Protein sequence: CASSQELGGEKLFF.

The chain has TRBV6-2 or TRBV6-3 and TRBJ2-3; TRBD2 agrees at 10 bases. V was pared by 6 bases and J by 3 bases, with 3 bases of the junction left unmatched. The CDR3 is 14 amino acids. The germline V gene has CDR1 MNHEY and CDR2 SVGEGT. CDR3 loop: CASRLAGMTDTQYF. Here the CDR3 DNA reads TGTGCCAGCAGACTAGCGGGAATGACAGATACGCAGTATTTT.